Here is one TCR beta chain with its context. Trimming pared 4 bases from V and 0 bases from J, leaving 12 bases between. There are 15 residues in the CDR3. Germline CDR1 is MNHEY and CDR2 is SVGAGI. Generated by immunoSEQ multiplex PCR, the TCRdb table keeps only in-frame clones and is missing some. This sample has about 110,000 clones; over 60% occur once, and the top ten carry about 6.3%. The entry originates in a study of blood T cell repertoires in COVID-19. In the study overall: The United States, Italy and Spain were the sources of the acute and convalescent COVID-19 samples. T cells, B-cell-depleted T cells, or PBMCs supplied cDNA or gDNA.

The rearrangement uses TRBV6-5 and TRBJ1-2; no definite D call. The source of this sequence is a man older than 75 with COVID-19, enrolled during active disease. The sequencing sample was made of peripheral blood. CDR3 nucleotides: TGTGCCAGCAGTTTTAACCCCAGTTCTAACTATGGCTACACCTTC. Translated: CASSFNPSSNYGYTF.